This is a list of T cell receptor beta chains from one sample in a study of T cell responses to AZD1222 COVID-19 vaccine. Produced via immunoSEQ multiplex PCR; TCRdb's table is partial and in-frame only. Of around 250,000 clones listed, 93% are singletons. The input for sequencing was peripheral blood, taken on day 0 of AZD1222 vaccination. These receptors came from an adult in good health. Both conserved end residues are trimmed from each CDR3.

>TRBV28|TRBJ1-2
ASSSPPGRGNYGYT
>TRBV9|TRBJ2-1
ASSIGQYNEQF
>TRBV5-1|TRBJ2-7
ASSGTGRHEQY
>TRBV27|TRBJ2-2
ASSLPPWGQSTGELF
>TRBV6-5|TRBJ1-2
ASGDYGYT
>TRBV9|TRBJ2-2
ASSVSLAGGQSTGELF
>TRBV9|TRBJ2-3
ASSVSGRADTQY
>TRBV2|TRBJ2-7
ASSEGYEQQY
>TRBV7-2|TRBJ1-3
ASSFYRGPGNTIY
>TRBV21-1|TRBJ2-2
ASSKVGVGELF
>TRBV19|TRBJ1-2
ASSRTMLEGYT
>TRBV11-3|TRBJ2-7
ASSETDYEQY
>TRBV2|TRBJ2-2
ASSDWGTNTGELF
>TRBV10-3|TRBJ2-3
AISESPGLAGADTQY
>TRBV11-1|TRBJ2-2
ASSLGVGLNTGELF
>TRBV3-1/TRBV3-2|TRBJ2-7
ASSQDLNEQY
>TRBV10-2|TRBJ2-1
ASSESREGRENEQF
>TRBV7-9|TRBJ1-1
ASQTGTEAF
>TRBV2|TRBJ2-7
ASSVTSSYEQY
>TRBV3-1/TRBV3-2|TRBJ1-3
ASSQEGRDSGNTIY
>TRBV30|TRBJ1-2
AWSAGSAHYYGYT
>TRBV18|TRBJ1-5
ASSLGPDQPQH
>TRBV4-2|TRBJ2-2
ASSQDPSGSRFTGELF
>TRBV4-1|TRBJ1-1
ASSQGGRAF
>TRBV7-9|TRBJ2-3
ASSATSGLGDTQY
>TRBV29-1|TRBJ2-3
SVDRTGADTQY
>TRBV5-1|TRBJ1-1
ASSHGRQQNTEAF
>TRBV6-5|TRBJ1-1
ASSLGGTLNTEAF
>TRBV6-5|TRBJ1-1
ASRRGLRRTEAF
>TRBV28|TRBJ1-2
ASGSGGYGYT
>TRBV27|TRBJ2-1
ASGGHNEQF
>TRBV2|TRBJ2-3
ASRSRGSGTTDTQY
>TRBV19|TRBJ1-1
ASSYGNTEAF
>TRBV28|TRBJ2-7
ASSLFGTSRFYEQY
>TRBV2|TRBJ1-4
ASSGGTPATNEKLF